A single sample gave rise to the 29 T cell receptor beta chains below, sequenced in a study of T cell responses to AZD1222 COVID-19 vaccine. Assay: immunoSEQ multiplex PCR; the TCRdb copy retains only in-frame clones and omits some. Of around 150,000 clones listed, about 91% are singletons. The material sequenced was peripheral blood, taken 28 days after the second AZD1222 dose. The origin of the receptors is an adult who received the AZD1222 COVID-19 vaccine.

For this clone: The sample contains more than one DNA sequence encoding this CDR3. This chain links TRBV27 with TRBJ2-7, with 10 bases that match TRBD1. This CDR3 region has 14 residues. Germline V lookup: CDR1 MNHEY, CDR2 SMNVEV (reference sequence). The V segment lost 5 bases and the J segment 2 bases; nucleotides outside the gene matches: 3. CDR3 protein: CASSPGQGPYEQYF. CDR3 coding DNA: TGTGCCAGCAGTCCGGGACAGGGGCCCTACGAGCAGTACTTC.

The chain carries TRBV15 and TRBJ1-2; D perhaps matches TRBD1 (5 bases). CDR1 LNHNV and CDR2 YYDKDF come from the germline V gene (reference sequence). The CDR3 extends over 15 amino acids. Trimming removed 0 bases from V and 5 bases from J, with 13 bases in between. CDR3 nucleotides: TGTGCCACCAGCAGAGATCGTGGGGCCTTGTATGGCTACACCTTC. Protein sequence: CATSRDRGALYGYTF.

The CDR3 spells CASSRQGTGYGYTF. CDR3 DNA: TGTGCCAGCAGTAGACAGGGAACCGGCTATGGCTACACCTTC. The gene calls are TRBV4-2 and TRBJ1-2, with 7 bases that match TRBD1. The trim removed 6 bases at V and 4 bases at J, leaving 8 bases unmatched. The CDR3 is made up of 14 amino acids. Germline-derived CDR1 and CDR2 are LGHNA and YNFKEQ.

Comment on this clone: The sample holds other DNA sequences that translate to the same CDR3. The rearrangement uses TRBV5-1 and TRBJ1-1; D gene unclear. CDR1 is SGHRS and CDR2 is YFSETQ in the germline V gene. CDR3 length: 12 residues. Trimming removed 0 bases from V and 4 bases from J, with 4 bases in between. The CDR3 here is CASSLGRTEAFF. CDR3 DNA: TGCGCCAGCAGCTTGGGGCGCACTGAAGCTTTCTTT.

The rearrangement links TRBV19 to TRBJ1-5; D remains unclear. Trimming removed 5 bases from V and 4 bases from J, with 9 bases in between. The CDR3 length is 13 residues. Germline-derived CDR1 and CDR2 are LNHDA and SQIVND (reference sequence). CDR3 coding DNA: TGTGCCAGTAGTCTTGCAGAGAATCAGCCCCAGCATTTT. Its protein product is CASSLAENQPQHF.

This chain uses TRBV5-4 with TRBJ1-6; D is perhaps TRBD1 (6 bases). Germline V CDR1 and CDR2: SGHNT, YYREEE (reference sequence). The CDR3 is 17 residues long. Trimming took off 2 bases at V and 5 bases at J, with 17 bases between the two ends. The DNA of the CDR3 is TGTGCCAGCAGCTTTACATCTCGGGGGGCTAATAATTCACCCCTCCACTTT. Amino acids: CASSFTSRGANNSPLHF.

The chain combines TRBV7-3 with TRBJ2-3; 8 nucleotides line up with TRBD2. CDR3 length: 15 residues. The germline gives CDR1 SGHTA, CDR2 FQGTGA. After removal of 0 bases from V and 6 bases from J, the junction contained 5 bases not matched to a gene. This chain's CDR3 is CASSLTSGVPDTQYF. CDR3 nucleotide sequence: TGTGCCAGCAGCTTAACTAGCGGGGTTCCTGATACGCAGTATTTT.

This chain uses TRBV20-1 with TRBJ1-1; no reliable D call. With 6 bases removed from V and 2 bases from J, the gap between germline ends came to 7 bases. Germline lookup yields CDR1 DFQATT and CDR2 SNEGSKA (reference sequence). The CDR3 loop spans 11 amino acids. The CDR3 loop reads CSAGLNTEAFF. CDR3 in DNA: TGCAGTGCCGGACTCAACACTGAAGCTTTCTTT.

This rearrangement joins TRBV30 to TRBJ1-2; D is undetermined. This CDR3 region has 15 residues. The germline gives CDR1 GTSNPN, CDR2 SVGIG (reference sequence). V lost 4 bases to trimming and J lost 5 bases, with 20 bases between them. The CDR3 protein is CAWKIGPGPLYGYTF. The CDR3 DNA sequence: TGTGCCTGGAAGATCGGTCCGGGCCCCTTATATGGCTACACCTTC.

V is TRBV27 and J is TRBJ2-1; D may be TRBD1 (5 bases). This CDR3 has 12 amino acids. Trimming stripped 3 bases from V and 10 bases from J, with 10 bases between. CDR1 is MNHEY, CDR2 SMNVEV, per germline (reference sequence). The DNA of the CDR3 is TGTGCCAGCAGTTTTCAGGGCGGCGAGCAGTTCTTC. Residues: CASSFQGGEQFF.

Details on this clone: The junction does not match germline at one end; this may be a read error. The chain combines TRBV20-1 with TRBJ2-3; maybe TRBD2 (5 bases). The germline V gene has CDR1 DFQATT and CDR2 SNEGSKA (reference sequence). This CDR3 is built from 11 residues. CDR3 coding DNA: TGTGGGAGCCGGAGCACAGATACGCAGTATTTT. It yields the protein CGSRSTDTQYF.

This clone has just one count. V is TRBV6-5 and J is TRBJ2-1, with D possibly matching TRBD1 (6 bases). The CDR3 contains 13 residues. Germline loops: CDR1 MNHEY, CDR2 SVGAGI. Trimming shortened V by 6 bases and J by 6 bases, and 12 bases separated the two germline ends. The CDR3 DNA sequence: TGTGCCAGCAGATATTGGGGGCCCAATGAGCAGTTCTTC. Translating it yields CASRYWGPNEQFF.

V and J are TRBV7-6 and TRBJ1-1; D possibly corresponds to TRBD1 (6 bases). V was clipped by 0 bases and J by 0 bases, with 11 bases between them. Germline V gene data show CDR1 as SGHVS and CDR2 as FNYEAQ. The CDR3 loop spans 16 amino acids. The CDR3 region has the DNA TGTGCCAGCAGCTTAGCTCCTGGGGGCGTGAACACTGAAGCTTTCTTT. Amino acid sequence: CASSLAPGGVNTEAFF.

The chain employs TRBV6-6 and TRBJ1-2, with D perhaps matching TRBD1 (6 bases). Trimming pared 5 bases from V and 5 bases from J, leaving 24 bases between. This CDR3 has 17 residues. CDR1 MNHNY and CDR2 SVGAGI come from the germline V gene (reference sequence). The CDR3 nucleotides read TGTGCCAGCAGTCTTCCGCCGGGGGGGGGCGGCGATTATGGCTACACCTTC. Residues: CASSLPPGGGGDYGYTF.

The chain recombines TRBV12-3 or TRBV12-4 with TRBJ2-4, with D hard to call. The V and J ends lost 2 bases and 5 bases respectively, with 7 bases between them. This CDR3 comprises 13 residues. CDR3 in DNA: TGTGCCAGCAGTTTAACGATCCAAAACATTCAGTACTTC. Its protein product is CASSLTIQNIQYF.

The chain uses TRBV7-9 and TRBJ1-2, with D tentatively TRBD1 (5 bases). The CDR3 length is 15 residues. Trimming cost V 5 bases and J 5 bases, with 18 bases left between them. Germline CDR1 is SEHNR and CDR2 is FQNEAQ (reference sequence). CDR3 sequence (DNA): TGTGCCAGCAGCCCCCATTCTCCGGGGCAGTATGGCTACACCTTC. Translation: CASSPHSPGQYGYTF. Variable domain in full (rest from reference TRBV7-9 and TRBJ1-2): DTGVSQNPRHKITKRGQNVTFRCDPISEHNRLYWYRQTLGQGPEFLTYFQNEAQLEKSRLLSDRFSAERPKGSFSTLEIQRTEQGDSAMYLCASSPHSPGQYGYTFGSGTRLTVV.

The gene calls are TRBV19 and TRBJ1-1, with D hard to call. In germline, CDR1 is LNHDA, CDR2 SQIVND (reference sequence). This CDR3 comprises 15 residues. Trimming left V 8 bases short and J 1 base short, with 17 bases between. This CDR3 reads CASGLDARGNTEAFF. CDR3 sequence (DNA): TGTGCCAGTGGCCTAGACGCACGGGGGAACACTGAAGCTTTCTTT.

This sequence joins TRBV6-5 and TRBJ1-5; D unclear. CDR3 size: 14 residues. Germline V gives CDR1 MNHEY, CDR2 SVGAGI. V dropped 2 bases and J dropped 5 bases, with 10 bases sitting between them. The DNA for the CDR3 is TGTGCCAGCAGTTACGGTAACACCGATCAGCCCCAGCATTTT. Protein product: CASSYGNTDQPQHF.

For the CDR3, the DNA is TGTGCCAGCAGTTTGGCCGGTGTTGGGCCCCAGCATTTT. As protein: CASSLAGVGPQHF. The V gene is TRBV2, the J gene TRBJ1-5; no firm D call. Germline V gives CDR1 SNHLY, CDR2 FYNNEI. V lost 5 bases, J lost 9 bases, and 14 bases lay in between. CDR3 length: 13 amino acids.

The table lists this clone with a count of one. The gene calls are TRBV2 and TRBJ1-4; D is uncertain. The CDR3 runs 14 residues. CDR1 and CDR2 from the germline V gene are SNHLY and FYNNEI. With 4 bases removed from V and 0 bases from J, the gap between germline ends came to 6 bases. The CDR3 reads CASSGRATNEKLFF. In DNA, the CDR3 is TGTGCCAGCAGTGGCCGAGCAACTAATGAAAAACTGTTTTTT. Variable domain in full (rest from reference TRBV2 and TRBJ1-4): EPEVTQTPSHQVTQMGQEVILRCVPISNHLYFYWYRQILGQKVEFLVSFYNNEISEKSEIFDDQFSVERPDGSNFTLKIRSTKLEDSAMYFCASSGRATNEKLFFGSGTQLSVL.

This clone came up a few times. CDR3 nucleotide sequence: TGCGCCAGCAGTGACTCACAGGGCTGGGGTGGCTACACCTTC. It encodes CASSDSQGWGGYTF. This sequence joins TRBV10-2 and TRBJ1-2, with D perhaps matching TRBD1 (6 bases). V was shortened by 3 bases and J by 7 bases, with 15 bases between the two germline ends. This CDR3 is 14 amino acids long. Germline lookup yields CDR1 WSHSY and CDR2 SAAADI.

Remarks on this clone: The sample has other DNA sequences that encode this CDR3 too. The chain recombines TRBV5-8 with TRBJ1-5; no firm D call. The CDR3 has 11 residues. V lost 0 bases, J lost 6 bases, and 1 base lay in between. Germline CDR1 SGHTS, CDR2 YDEGEE. CDR3 DNA: TGTGCCAGCAGCTTGGGTCAGCCCCAGCATTTT. Protein product: CASSLGQPQHF.

The chain links TRBV5-1 to TRBJ2-2; perhaps TRBD1 as D (6 bases). CDR3 length: 14 residues. The germline gives CDR1 SGHRS, CDR2 YFSETQ. Trimming shortened V by 4 bases and J by 5 bases, and 12 bases separated the two germline ends. CDR3 coding DNA: TGCGCCAGCAGCGAAGGACAGCGGACCGGGGAGCTGTTTTTT. Encoded protein: CASSEGQRTGELFF.

The V call is TRBV7-8, the J call TRBJ1-5; D remains unclear. The length of the CDR3 is 15 residues. V lost 1 base to trimming and J lost 0 bases, with 7 bases between them. CDR1 and CDR2 (germline): SGHVS, FQNEAQ. CDR3 in DNA: TGTGCCAGCAGCTTAGATGAGGGTAGCAATCAGCCCCAGCATTTT. It yields the protein CASSLDEGSNQPQHF.

The chain recombines TRBV5-6 with TRBJ2-3, with D perhaps matching TRBD1 or TRBD2 (5 bases each). This CDR3 is 15 amino acids long. Trimming took off 1 base at V and 1 base at J, with 10 bases between the two ends. CDR1 is SGHDT and CDR2 is YYEEEE in the germline V gene. The CDR3 region has the DNA TGTGCCAGCAGCTTGTGGGGGTCAGGCACAGATACGCAGTATTTT. This sequence encodes CASSLWGSGTDTQYF.

The chain links TRBV5-1 to TRBJ2-5; 8 bases map to TRBD2. V lost 0 bases and J lost 1; bases outside the gene matches: 5. This CDR3 contains 16 residues. Germline values: CDR1 SGHRS, CDR2 YFSETQ. This CDR3 reads CASSLAGTSLQETQYF. The CDR3 DNA reads as TGCGCCAGCAGCTTGGCCGGGACTAGTCTCCAAGAGACCCAGTACTTC.

The genes are TRBV27 and TRBJ1-4; D not certain. The germline gives CDR1 MNHEY, CDR2 SMNVEV (reference sequence). Trimming stripped 5 bases from V and 5 bases from J, with 9 bases between. The CDR3 sequence is 13 residues long. The CDR3 spells CASSLRQNEKLFF. The CDR3 bases are TGTGCCAGCAGTCTACGACAAAATGAAAAACTGTTTTTT.

This clone was seen only a few times. J is TRBJ2-7 and V is TRBV19; D possibly uses TRBD1 or TRBD2 (5 bases each). Germline CDR1 reads LNHDA; CDR2 reads SQIVND (reference sequence). Trimming took 4 bases from V and 0 from J, leaving 10 bases between them. This CDR3 is built from 14 residues. The CDR3 DNA is TGTGCCAGTAGTACCGGGGCCCACTCCTACGAGCAGTACTTC. This encodes CASSTGAHSYEQYF.

V gene TRBV7-6 combines with J gene TRBJ2-7; tentative D call: TRBD1 (5 bases). This CDR3 spans 15 amino acids. V was trimmed by 3 bases and J by 3 bases, leaving 15 bases between them. CDR1 is SGHVS and CDR2 is FNYEAQ in the germline V gene. The CDR3 region is CASSFSQDQGYEQYF. CDR3 in DNA: TGTGCCAGCAGCTTTAGCCAGGATCAGGGCTACGAGCAGTACTTC.